The source of this T cell receptor beta chain is a study of T cell repertoires in cytomegalovirus infection. About the research overall: Public TCR beta signatures marked donors with CMV infection and the matching HLA. General study results and limits: Clonotype analysis showed dominance of the ex vivo response by HLA-C-restricted CMV-specific TCR beta clonotypes. CMV carriers with the relevant HLA were identified by cumulative public TCR beta family frequency.

With respect to this clonotype: Its antigen is undetermined.

This CDR3 is built from 14 residues. CDR1 is SGHNT, CDR2 YYREEE, per germline (reference sequence). V dropped 5 bases and J dropped 1 base, with 13 bases sitting between them. One entry per CDR3 protein, called by TCRdb with MiXCR from the reads. The table has around 740,000 distinct CDR3 sequences, roughly 35% seen once. The chain recombines TRBV5-4 with TRBJ2-7, with a tentative D call TRBD2 (6 bases). This receptor was obtained from a human donor in good health (CMV status not recorded). Some clones in this sample may be carry-over from other donors' samples. Sequencing input: PBMCs. CDR3 amino acids: CASRKTGTSYEQYF. The CDR3 nucleotides read TGTGCCAGCAGAAAAACCGGGACTTCCTACGAGCAGTACTTC.